The present entry profiles one T cell receptor (beta chain) with its context. Its antigen is as yet unknown. It was cDNA, reverse transcribed from extracted RNA, that served as the sequencing template. Assay used: immunoSEQ multiplex PCR; TCRdb lists only in-frame clones, some missing. The sample carries under 250,000 clones, approximately 52% recorded once. Separation by sorting yielded CD4+ and CD8+ T cells from PBMCs. Germline loops: CDR1 SGHAT, CDR2 FQNNGV. V shed 8 bases and J shed 7 bases, with 18 bases lying between them. The CDR3 loop spans 13 amino acids. The sample is drawn from a study of CD8+ T cells in alopecia areata. Overall study findings and caveats: Lesional scalp, notably in alopecia totalis/universalis, had clonality above that of normal scalp. Researchers reported that TCR sharing among patients proved less clear than in mice, possibly HLA-linked.

The sample was CD4+ T cells sorted from blood, taken at week 0. The rearrangement links TRBV11-2 to TRBJ2-7; D is perhaps TRBD1 (5 bases). The receptor was derived from a human donor with alopecia areata. The CDR3 coding sequence is TGTGCCAGCCGCACCAGGGAAACGAAAGAGCAGTACTTC. As protein: CASRTRETKEQYF. The full variable domain, with the rest looked up from reference TRBV11-2 and TRBJ2-7, is EAGVAQSPRYKIIEKRQSVAFWCNPISGHATLYWYQQILGQGPKLLIQFQNNGVVDDSQLPKDRFSAERLKGVDSTLKIQPAKLEDSAVYLCASRTRETKEQYFGPGTRLTVT.